This entry features one T cell receptor beta chain sequence. The data are from a study of blood T cell repertoires in COVID-19. As for the study in general: Acute and convalescent COVID-19 specimens originated in the United States, Italy and Spain. PBMCs, B-cell-depleted T cells, or T cells provided the cDNA or gDNA that made up the material.

Original processing methods: Quantification of nucleated cells was approximated via reference gene primer amplification. Measured with immunoSEQ multiplex PCR; TCRdb has only the in-frame clones, and not every one. For V, J and clone size, that table is used; D and trimming come from the DNA. The sample has about 160,000 clones, roughly four fifths seen once. With V trimmed by 2 bases and J by 7 bases, 14 bases remained unmatched. Germline V gene lookup returns CDR1 MNHEY and CDR2 SVGEGT. This CDR3 spans 16 amino acids. This clonotype was obtained from a woman aged 80 or older with acute or convalescent COVID-19. The chain employs TRBV6-2 or TRBV6-3 and TRBJ2-7; 7 bases map to TRBD2. Sequencing used peripheral blood. The CDR3: CASSYLGTTLPEEQYF. The DNA of the CDR3 is TGTGCCAGCAGTTACCTGGGGACTACTTTACCTGAGGAGCAGTACTTC.